Following are 21 T cell receptor beta chains from one sample sequenced in a study of T-cell reconstitution after alpha-beta-depleted transplantation in children. During its preparation, the TCRbeta library received unique molecular identifiers. TCRdb used MiXCR to reprocess the PCR reads, holding one entry per CDR3 protein. The sample shows 75,000 to 90,000 distinct CDR3 sequences, around 14% of them seen only once. The sequencing here drew on PBMCs, mostly from graft donor cells, taken 180 days after TCRalphabeta/CD19-depleted stem cell transplant. Receptor source: a male patient aged 2 to 10 who had a stem cell transplant for acute lymphoblastic leukemia, so the T cells may come from the graft donor.

This clonotype has a handful of counts. CDR3 DNA: TGTGCCACCAGTGATTTGTACAGGCCCAATGAGCAGTTCTTC. Translation gives CATSDLYRPNEQFF. The chain recombines TRBV24-1 with TRBJ2-1, with D possibly matching TRBD1 (5 bases). Germline V gives CDR1 KGHDR, CDR2 SFDVKD. The V end was cut by 0 bases, the J end by 6 bases, with 8 bases between. The CDR3 loop spans 14 amino acids.

This clonotype was seen more than once but under ten times. This chain links TRBV7-2 with TRBJ2-2, with TRBD1 identical over 7 bases. Germline V lookup: CDR1 SGHTA, CDR2 FQGNSA. V lost 5 bases to trimming and J lost 5 bases; unmatched junction nucleotides: 8. The CDR3 is 15 residues long. The CDR3 DNA reads as TGTGCCAGCAGCCTCGACAGGGTGGTGACCGGGGAGCTGTTTTTT. It translates to CASSLDRVVTGELFF. The whole variable domain, filled in from reference TRBV7-2 and TRBJ2-2, reads GAGVSQSPSNKVTEKGKDVELRCDPISGHTALYWYRQSLGQGLEFLIYFQGNSAPDKSGLPSDRFSAERTGGSVSTLTIQRTQQEDSAVYLCASSLDRVVTGELFFGEGSRLTVL.

The sample holds many counts of this clonotype. The chain has TRBV5-1 and TRBJ2-3, with a tentative D call TRBD1 (5 bases). Germline V lookup: CDR1 SGHRS, CDR2 YFSETQ. Trimming left V 1 base short and J 0 bases short, with 12 bases between. This CDR3 is 16 amino acids long. For the CDR3, the DNA is TGCGCCAGCAGCTTGAGGGGTGGTCTAAGCACAGATACGCAGTATTTT. It encodes CASSLRGGLSTDTQYF. The complete variable domain, with remaining parts taken from reference TRBV5-1 and TRBJ2-3, reads KAGVTQTPRYLIKTRGQQVTLSCSPISGHRSVSWYQQTPGQGLQFLFEYFSETQRNKGNFPGRFSGRQFSNSRSEMNVSTLELGDSALYLCASSLRGGLSTDTQYFGPGTRLTVL.

In its sample, this clonotype was seen many times. The CDR3 DNA sequence: TGTGCCAGCAGACCGATGGGGGCGACAGATACGCAGTATTTT. This gives the protein CASRPMGATDTQYF. The genes are TRBV7-2 and TRBJ2-3; TRBD1 might be the D (6 bases). This CDR3 region has 14 residues. Germline V gene lookup returns CDR1 SGHTA and CDR2 FQGNSA. V lost 6 bases and J lost 3, with 13 bases in between.

This chain links TRBV15 with TRBJ2-2; D is undetermined. Germline values: CDR1 LNHNV, CDR2 YYDKDF (reference sequence). The CDR3 covers 17 residues. The V end was cut by 1 base, the J end by 0 bases, with 12 bases between. The CDR3 reads CATSRGLRRSNTGELFF. Here the CDR3 DNA reads TGTGCCACCAGCAGAGGCTTAAGACGGTCGAACACCGGGGAGCTGTTTTTT.

This clonotype was detected many times. The chain carries TRBV7-2 and TRBJ2-7; 7 bases match TRBD2. J gave up 1 base and V 3 bases, and 6 bases lay outside the gene matches. The CDR3 spans 15 residues. Germline values: CDR1 SGHTA, CDR2 FQGNSA. The CDR3 reads CASSFRAGASYEQYF. The CDR3, as DNA: TGTGCCAGCAGCTTTAGGGCGGGAGCGTCCTACGAGCAGTACTTC.

This clonotype was counted a few times. The V and J genes are TRBV20-1 and TRBJ2-1, with D perhaps matching TRBD1 or TRBD2 (5 bases each). The germline V and J ends were trimmed by 5 bases and 12 bases, with 17 bases remaining between them. This CDR3 region has 12 residues. The germline V gene has CDR1 DFQATT and CDR2 SNEGSKA (reference sequence). The CDR3 bases are TGCAGTGCTGTCCGGGACCCTAGGGGGCAGTTCTTC. This codes for CSAVRDPRGQFF.

The chain links TRBV7-2 to TRBJ2-7; 7 nucleotides align to TRBD2. The CDR3 contains 14 residues. V shed 1 base, J shed 5 bases, and the junction held 5 bases outside the gene matches. Per the germline V gene, CDR1 is SGHTA and CDR2 is FQGNSA. CDR3: CASSLDSGNNEQYF. For the CDR3, the DNA is TGTGCCAGCAGCTTAGACAGCGGGAACAACGAGCAGTACTTC.

This clonotype was counted only a few times. The chain employs TRBV29-1 and TRBJ2-6, with D perhaps TRBD2 (6 bases). The V end lost 5 bases, the J end lost 2 bases, and 16 bases lay between the germline ends. From germline, CDR1 is SQVTM and CDR2 ANQGSEA. CDR3 length: 16 residues. In DNA, the CDR3 is TGCAGCGTTCGGTCTCGGGAGCCCGCTGGGGCCAACGTCCTGACTTTC. It encodes CSVRSREPAGANVLTF.

This clonotype appeared a few times. V and J are TRBV7-8 and TRBJ2-1; a weak D match, TRBD2 (5 bases). There are 13 residues in the CDR3. Germline V lookup: CDR1 SGHVS, CDR2 FQNEAQ. V shed 0 bases and J shed 8 bases, with 8 bases lying between them. In DNA form, the CDR3 reads TGTGCCAGCAGCTTAGCCCTGAGGGATGAGCAGTTCTTC. It encodes CASSLALRDEQFF. Full variable domain (rest looked up from reference TRBV7-8 and TRBJ2-1): GAGVSQSPRYKVAKRGQDVALRCDPISGHVSLFWYQQALGQGPEFLTYFQNEAQLDKSGLPSDRFFAERPEGSVSTLKIQRTQQEDSAVYLCASSLALRDEQFFGPGTRLTVL.

In its sample, this clonotype was seen many times. This sequence joins TRBV4-3 and TRBJ1-1, with D possibly matching TRBD1 (5 bases). The germline V gene has CDR1 LGHNA and CDR2 YSLEER. CDR3 length: 14 amino acids. V was clipped by 2 bases and J by 1 base, with 8 bases between them. CDR3 coding DNA: TGCGCCAGCAGCCAATGGGGGGAGAACACTGAAGCTTTCTTT. Encoded protein: CASSQWGENTEAFF.

This clonotype was observed many times. The V call is TRBV5-1, the J call TRBJ2-2; D is ambiguous. The germline V and J ends were trimmed by 2 bases and 6 bases, with 8 bases remaining between them. The germline V gene has CDR1 SGHRS and CDR2 YFSETQ. The CDR3 length is 13 residues. The CDR3 loop is CASSFRVSGELFF. Here the CDR3 DNA reads TGCGCCAGCAGCTTTAGGGTGTCCGGGGAGCTGTTTTTT.

V usage is TRBV25-1 and J usage is TRBJ1-1, with D hard to call. Between the trimmed V and J ends, which lost 2 bases and 0 bases, there was a span of 10 bases. Germline CDR1 reads MGHDK; CDR2 reads SYGVNS. The CDR3 contains 15 residues. CDR3 protein: CASSEPTGMNTEAFF. CDR3 DNA: TGTGCCAGCAGTGAACCGACGGGAATGAACACTGAAGCTTTCTTT.

This clonotype showed up just a few times. The V gene is TRBV28, the J gene TRBJ2-7; 9 bases match TRBD2. The V gene's germline CDR1 is MDHEN and CDR2 SYDVKM. The trim removed 3 bases at V and 2 bases at J, leaving 11 bases unmatched. CDR3 length equals 17 residues. CDR3 sequence: CASSLTAGGPKPYEQYF. CDR3 nucleotides: TGTGCCAGCAGTTTGACAGCGGGGGGTCCGAAACCCTACGAGCAGTACTTC.

This chain uses TRBV5-1 with TRBJ1-1, with D unclear. The CDR3 has 14 amino acids. V lost 0 bases to trimming and J lost 0 bases, with 6 bases between them. Germline loops: CDR1 SGHRS, CDR2 YFSETQ. CDR3 nucleotide sequence: TGCGCCAGCAGCTTGGGACACCTGAACACTGAAGCTTTCTTT. It specifies CASSLGHLNTEAFF.

This clonotype was picked up a small number of times. J is TRBJ1-4 and V is TRBV3-1; 7 bases map to TRBD1. V trimming: 4 bases; J trimming: 4 bases; junction bases outside the gene matches: 6. The CDR3 length is 15 residues. Germline assignment: CDR1 LGHDT and CDR2 YNNKEL (reference sequence). As DNA, the CDR3 is TGTGCCAGCAGCCCGACAGGGATTGGTAATGAAAAACTGTTTTTT. Its protein is CASSPTGIGNEKLFF.

In its sample, this clonotype was seen many times. The gene calls are TRBV12-3 or TRBV12-4 and TRBJ2-1; D is undetermined. The CDR3 covers 10 residues. The V gene lost 8 bases and the J gene lost 14 bases, with 13 bases spanning the gap. As DNA, the CDR3 is TGTGCCAGCGGTCGGACCCGGGAGTTCTTC. Its translation is CASGRTREFF.

This clonotype was found a few times. The chain is built from TRBV27 and TRBJ2-1; D is perhaps TRBD1 or TRBD2 (5 bases each). Germline-derived CDR1 and CDR2 are MNHEY and SMNVEV (reference sequence). The CDR3 consists of 15 residues. V lost 4 bases to trimming and J lost 9 bases, with 19 bases between them. The CDR3 nucleotides read TGTGCCAGCAGTTCCCCCCCGCAGGGACGGACTGAGCAGTTCTTC. Translated: CASSSPPQGRTEQFF.

Ten or more counts support this clonotype. The chain joins TRBV5-1 to TRBJ2-1; no firm D call. The CDR3 runs to 13 residues. Germline V CDR1 and CDR2: SGHRS, YFSETQ. The V and J ends lost 6 bases and 2 bases respectively, with 9 bases between them. The CDR3 nucleotides are TGCGCCAGCAAAGGGCAAACCTACAATGAGCAGTTCTTC. Translated, it gives CASKGQTYNEQFF. The full variable domain, its missing parts supplied by reference TRBV5-1 and TRBJ2-1, is KAGVTQTPRYLIKTRGQQVTLSCSPISGHRSVSWYQQTPGQGLQFLFEYFSETQRNKGNFPGRFSGRQFSNSRSEMNVSTLELGDSALYLCASKGQTYNEQFFGPGTRLTVL.

V gene TRBV29-1 combines with J gene TRBJ2-1, with D tentatively TRBD1 (5 bases). Trimming left V 1 base short and J 11 bases short, with 12 bases between. Germline CDR1 is SQVTM and CDR2 is ANQGSEA. The CDR3 is 12 amino acids. This CDR3 reads CSVEVLGQQQFF. As DNA, the CDR3 is TGCAGCGTTGAAGTCCTGGGGCAGCAGCAGTTCTTC.

This chain joins TRBV19 and TRBJ2-1; 8 bases agree with TRBD1. The CDR3 is 19 residues long. Germline V lookup: CDR1 LNHDA, CDR2 SQIVND (reference sequence). V lost 4 bases to trimming and J lost 0 bases; unmatched junction nucleotides: 14. The CDR3 sequence is CASSTTGEGGPSSYNEQFF. The CDR3 coding sequence is TGTGCCAGTAGTACGACAGGGGAAGGAGGCCCTAGCTCCTACAATGAGCAGTTCTTC.